This TCR beta chain derives from a study of CD8 T cells in Susac syndrome. An amount of RNA that ranged from roughly 0.5 to 1 ug was reverse transcribed with random hexamers. The amplification used immunoSEQ multiplex PCR on TCR beta CDR3; it spanned 54 Vbeta and 13 Jbeta. TCRdb re-called the immunoSEQ multiplex PCR reads through MiXCR, storing one row per CDR3 protein. This sample has approximately 150,000 distinct CDR3 sequences, with approximately 92% found just once. Sequencing of TCR beta was performed on blood CD8+ T cells and on blood CD4+ T cells. Bulk CD8+ and CD4+ cells came from magnetic negative isolation; CD8+ TEMRA by FACS. Losses at the gene ends were 6 bases for V and 6 bases for J; bases not matched to a gene: 8. CDR3 length: 13 residues. The germline CDR1 and CDR2 sequences are DFQATT and SNEGSKA (reference sequence).

Sequenced input: CD4+ T cells from PBMCs. The chain links TRBV20-1 to TRBJ1-5, with 7 bases fitting TRBD1. The TCR sequence derives from a human donor in good health. The CDR3: CSALKQGTQPQHF. The CDR3 nucleotides are TGCAGTGCGTTGAAACAGGGGACTCAGCCCCAGCATTTT.